The clone carrying this TCR beta chain is a singleton in its sample. Antigen unknown. CD4+ T cells that had been cultured provided DNA sequenced with the Oncomine TCR Beta short-read assay. Genomic DNA was taken out of cultured CD4+ T cells by extraction. TCRdb reprocessed the PCR reads via MiXCR and lists one record per CDR3 protein. Here the sample spans about 20,000 distinct CDR3 sequences, roughly 56% being singletons. The data belong to a study of vaccination and CD4 T cells after COVID-19. With V trimmed by 3 bases and J by 2 bases, 7 bases remained unmatched. The CDR3 has 15 amino acids. Germline CDR1 SGHRS, CDR2 YFSETQ. Study observations and caveats: Convalescent patients studied were relatively few, and early post-infection timepoints were absent.

Treatment here: roughly nine-day PBMC culture with coronavirus spike peptide pools or control peptides (ViraFEST assay). The TCR comes from a human donor who had recovered from COVID-19. The specimen was CD4+ T cells from blood, cultured in vitro. The V gene is TRBV5-1, the J gene TRBJ1-2; 7 positions match TRBD1. DNA for the CDR3: TGCGCCAGCAGCTCTGGGACAGCGGGCAACTATGGCTACACCTTC. Its protein product is CASSSGTAGNYGYTF.